This T cell receptor (beta chain) was obtained from a study of identical twins. Study-wide findings and caveats: Twins shared beta out-of-frame sequences in excess, but this excess was weaker. Zero-insertion analyses were open to partial confounding by invariant MAIT and iNKT cells.

The V segment lost 3 bases and the J segment 5 bases; nucleotides outside the gene matches: 1. Germline assignment: CDR1 SGHDT and CDR2 YYEEEE. The length of the CDR3 is 13 residues. Addition of a universal primer site occurred through template switching, and cDNA carried unique molecular identifiers. TCRdb reprocessed the 5' RACE reads via MiXCR and lists one record per CDR3 protein. The sample yields 750,000 to 950,000 distinct CDR3 sequences, about 12% seen once. About this clonotype itself: Its target is not known.

The same data also contributed to another study, on yellow fever vaccine responses in identical twins.

The source of this sequence is a woman aged 18 to 35 in good health. The chain is built from TRBV5-6 and TRBJ2-3; 9 positions match TRBD1. Sequences were obtained from PBMCs. The CDR3 sequence: CASSWGQGDTQYF. The CDR3 DNA sequence: TGTGCCAGCAGCTGGGGACAGGGAGATACGCAGTATTTT.